The clone carrying this T cell receptor (beta chain) was counted many times. This specimen comes from a study of regulatory T cells in long-lasting Graves disease. Both iRepertoire HTBI primers and Arm-PCR of CDR3 regions were used to build the TCR beta libraries. A single record per CDR3 protein comes from TCRdb applying MiXCR to the multiplex PCR reads. The sample holds roughly 520,000 distinct CDR3 sequences; about 12% are singletons and the top ten take more than 8%. Time point denoted: newly diagnosed GD, antithyroid drugs for less than 3 months. The TCR library was made from RNA that had been extracted from PBMCs in TRIzol. Germline V gives CDR1 SQVTM, CDR2 ANQGSEA. CDR3 length equals 15 residues. Trimming shortened V by 6 bases and J by 9 bases, and 24 bases separated the two germline ends. These data were likewise used in another study, on T cells in Graves' hyperthyroidism and ophthalmopathy.

The origin of this receptor is a woman aged 30 to 39 with Graves disease. This sample comprised peripheral blood mononuclear cells (PBMCs), obtained at new diagnosis, from a patient treated with antithyroid drugs. The rearrangement uses TRBV29-1 and TRBJ2-1, with D perhaps assigned TRBD1 or TRBD2 (5 bases each). The CDR3: CSVLSPGTSISEQFF. The CDR3 DNA follows: TGCAGCGTCCTAAGTCCCGGGACCTCAATCAGTGAGCAGTTCTTC.